Listed below are T cell receptor beta chains from one sample, sequenced in a study of shared clonotypes between healthy human individuals. Libraries were prepared by immunoSEQ multiplex PCR; TCRdb keeps only in-frame clonotypes and omits some of them. The sample gives about 2.1 million clones, 93% of which show up once; over 1.5% is in the top ten. Sequencing was performed on naive CD8+ T cells from PBMCs. These TCRs come from a man between 18 and 35 years old in good health. Some clones in this sample may be carry-over from other donors' samples. Each CDR3 is given with its conserved first and last residue. D genes are given only for firm matches. The size field is filled for only some rows; it gives once, few, many or a size class.

V,D,J,size,DNA,CDR3
TRBV27,.,TRBJ1-1,.,TGTGCCAGCAGTTTCCCAGGGGTCACTGAAGCTTTCTTT,CASSFPGVTEAFF
TRBV13,.,TRBJ2-2,.,TGTGCCAGCAGCAGGAGGACTACCGGGACCGGGGAGCTGTTTTTT,CASSRRTTGTGELFF
TRBV9,.,TRBJ1-2,.,TGTGCCAGCAGCGCCCGGGACACTGCCTATGGCTACACCTTC,CASSARDTAYGYTF
TRBV5-4,.,TRBJ1-2,.,TGTGCCAGCAGCCAAGAGGTCTTAGGCAGCGTCCCCTATGGCTACACCTTC,CASSQEVLGSVPYGYTF
TRBV7-9,.,TRBJ2-7,.,TGTGCCAGCAGCTCCATCTTCCCCTCCTACGAGCAGTACTTC,CASSSIFPSYEQYF
TRBV28,.,TRBJ1-2,once,TGTGCCAGCAGCCCAGGACAGATCTATGGCTACACCTTC,CASSPGQIYGYTF
TRBV9,.,TRBJ1-1,.,TGTGCCAGCAGCGTAGAGGGGTGGGCCACTGAAGCTTTCTTT,CASSVEGWATEAFF
TRBV30,.,TRBJ1-2,.,TGTGCCTGGAGTTCGGGGGGCACCCTTTATGGCTACACCTTC,CAWSSGGTLYGYTF
TRBV11-1,TRBD2,TRBJ2-7,once,TGTGCCAGCAGTCTAGTGCGGGGGGCCTACGAGCAGTACTTC,CASSLVRGAYEQYF
TRBV27,.,TRBJ2-2,.,TGTGCCAGCAGTTTTATGGCTGTTGCGAACACCGGGGAGCTGTTTTTT,CASSFMAVANTGELFF
TRBV25-1,TRBD1,TRBJ1-3,.,TGTGCCAGCAGTGCCCCGGACAGGCTCTCTGGAAACACCATATATTTT,CASSAPDRLSGNTIYF
TRBV13,TRBD1,TRBJ1-2,.,TGTGCCAGCAGCTCCAAGACAGGGGTAAGACCAGCTAACTATGGCTACACCTTC,CASSSKTGVRPANYGYTF
TRBV29-1,.,TRBJ1-5,.,TGCAGCACTCACGATGGCGGCGGTCAGCCCCAGCATTTT,CSTHDGGGQPQHF
TRBV19,.,TRBJ1-1,.,TGTGCCAGTAGTATTAATGGGGGGAACACTGAAGCTTTCTTT,CASSINGGNTEAFF
TRBV11-2,.,TRBJ2-3,.,TGTGCCAGCAGCTTAGATCGAACAGCCAGCACAGATACGCAGTATTTT,CASSLDRTASTDTQYF
TRBV2,.,TRBJ2-1,.,TGTGCCAGCAGTCAACAGAATCTTCTCAATGAGCAGTTCTTC,CASSQQNLLNEQFF
TRBV5-1,TRBD1,TRBJ2-7,.,TGCGCCAGCACCTCCCGGACAGGGGTTATCGGCGAGCAGTACTTC,CASTSRTGVIGEQYF
TRBV7-3,.,TRBJ2-3,.,TGTGCCAGCAGCCCCGAAGGGGGACCGAGCACAGATACGCAGTATTTT,CASSPEGGPSTDTQYF
TRBV27,TRBD2,TRBJ2-1,.,TGTGCCAGCAGTTTACTAGCGGGAAGTGGTGAGCAGTTCTTC,CASSLLAGSGEQFF
TRBV7-9,TRBD2,TRBJ2-1,once,TGTGCCAGCAGCTTTCCTAGCGGGAGTTCCTACAATGAGCAGTTCTTC,CASSFPSGSSYNEQFF
TRBV7-3,.,TRBJ2-7,.,TGTGCCAGCAGCCTAGTTGGGGCTGACGAGCAGTACTTC,CASSLVGADEQYF
TRBV27,.,TRBJ2-5,.,TGTGCCAGCAGTTTATATCGCGGGGAGACCCAGTACTTC,CASSLYRGETQYF
TRBV7-9,TRBD2,TRBJ2-7,.,TGTGCCAGCAGCCTCGGACTAGCGTACGAGCAGTACTTC,CASSLGLAYEQYF
TRBV7-9,.,TRBJ2-6,once,TGTGCCAGCAGAGCGGTCGCTGGGATTGGGGCCAACGTCCTGACTTTC,CASRAVAGIGANVLTF
TRBV5-1,.,TRBJ2-7,.,TGCGCCAGCAGCTTGGACAGGGCCACCTACGAGCAGTACTTC,CASSLDRATYEQYF
TRBV4-1,.,TRBJ1-1,.,TGCGCCAGCAGCATGGGGTCCACTGAAGCTTTCTTT,CASSMGSTEAFF
TRBV7-9,TRBD2,TRBJ2-7,.,TGTGCCAGCAGCTTAACTCTAGCGGGGAAAACCTACGAGCAGTACTTC,CASSLTLAGKTYEQYF
TRBV13,.,TRBJ2-2,.,TGTGCCAGCAGCTCGAGGGGTTTGACGGTTATCGGGGAGCTGTTTTTT,CASSSRGLTVIGELFF
TRBV7-9,.,TRBJ2-7,.,TGTGCCAGCAGCTCTGGCAGGACAGAACCTTCATACGAGCAGTACTTC,CASSSGRTEPSYEQYF
TRBV7-8,TRBD1,TRBJ2-7,.,TGTGCCAGCAGCTCCGGGACAGGGGTAGGGATCAGGAACGAGCAGTACTTC,CASSSGTGVGIRNEQYF
TRBV7-6,.,TRBJ1-4,.,TGTGCCAGCAGCTTAGGAGGGGCGACCGGAGGTGAAAAACTGTTTTTT,CASSLGGATGGEKLFF
TRBV5-6,.,TRBJ2-2,.,TGTGCCAGCAGCGCCGGGACGGACTACACCGGGGAGCTGTTTTTT,CASSAGTDYTGELFF
TRBV19,.,TRBJ2-5,.,TGTGCCAGTACCGACGATTCCAGCCAAGGGACCCAGTACTTC,CASTDDSSQGTQYF
TRBV7-2,TRBD1,TRBJ1-1,.,TGTGCCAGCAGAAGACAGGGGCCCACTGAAGCTTTCTTT,CASRRQGPTEAFF
TRBV5-4,TRBD1,TRBJ1-2,few,TGTGCCAGCAGCTTACAGGGGTATGGCTACACCTTC,CASSLQGYGYTF
TRBV19,.,TRBJ1-5,.,TGTGCCAGTAGTCTGGGACTGGGATATAGCAATCAGCCCCAGCATTTT,CASSLGLGYSNQPQHF
TRBV27,.,TRBJ2-7,.,TGTGCCAGCAGTTTATCTGGTCCCAGCTACGAGCAGTACTTC,CASSLSGPSYEQYF
TRBV2,.,TRBJ2-1,once,TGTGCCAGCAGCCCCTACAATGAGCAGTTCTTC,CASSPYNEQFF
TRBV7-9,.,TRBJ2-7,.,TGTGCCAGCAGCTTAGGCAGTCGGTATCACGAGCAGTACTTC,CASSLGSRYHEQYF
TRBV7-8,TRBD1,TRBJ1-4,.,TGTGCCAGCAGCCCCAGTGGAGGACAGGTCGATGAAAAACTGTTTTTT,CASSPSGGQVDEKLFF
TRBV4-3,.,TRBJ1-2,.,TGCGCCAGCAGCCAGGAGACGGATGGGAATGGCTACACCTTC,CASSQETDGNGYTF
TRBV4-1,TRBD2,TRBJ2-7,once,TGCGCCAGCAGCCAAGATCCCCGGGAGGGTTCCTACGAGCAGTACTTC,CASSQDPREGSYEQYF
TRBV4-1,.,TRBJ1-1,once,TGCGCCAGCAGCCATGCCGCGCAGGGGCTAAACACTGAAGCTTTCTTT,CASSHAAQGLNTEAFF
TRBV20-1,.,TRBJ2-7,.,TGCAGTGCTAGCGGAGACTACGAGCAGTACTTC,CSASGDYEQYF
TRBV7-6,.,TRBJ2-1,.,TGTGCCAGCAGCTTAGACCGGGCCAACTACAATGAGCAGTTCTTC,CASSLDRANYNEQFF
TRBV9,TRBD1,TRBJ1-1,.,TGTGCCAGCAGCCCCCCTCGGGGGACAGTCATGAACACTGAAGCTTTCTTT,CASSPPRGTVMNTEAFF
TRBV27,.,TRBJ2-3,.,.,CASSFGPGATDTQYF
TRBV7-9,.,TRBJ2-7,.,TGTGCCAGCAGCCATTTGGGGAGCTCCTACGAGCAGTACTTC,CASSHLGSSYEQYF
TRBV30,.,TRBJ2-7,.,TGTGCCTGTAAATCACGGGTGGACGCCTACGAGCAGTACTTC,CACKSRVDAYEQYF
TRBV11-2,.,TRBJ1-4,.,TGTGCCAGCAGCGTTGAAGGGGCAGCGTCTTGGGCAACTAATGAAAAACTGTTTTTT,CASSVEGAASWATNEKLFF
TRBV27,.,TRBJ2-3,.,TGTGCCAGCAGTTTAGCGGGGCCAGTCCAAAGGACAGATACGCAGTATTTT,CASSLAGPVQRTDTQYF
TRBV19,.,TRBJ2-7,.,TGTGCCAGTAGCCCTTATAGCGGTAGCTCCTACGAGCAGTACTTC,CASSPYSGSSYEQYF
TRBV11-2,TRBD1,TRBJ1-4,.,TGTGCCAGCACGGACAGGGCTAATGAAAAACTGTTTTTT,CASTDRANEKLFF
TRBV11-2,.,TRBJ1-5,.,TGTGCCAGCAGCTTAGGGCCCGGGCTGAGCAATCAGCCCCAGCATTTT,CASSLGPGLSNQPQHF
TRBV27,.,TRBJ2-7,.,TGTGCCACCATGGGACACTTAAACCCGGCCGAGCAGTACTTC,CATMGHLNPAEQYF
TRBV7-9,.,TRBJ1-4,few,TGTGCCAGCAGCTCCCCCAATGAAAAACTGTTTTTT,CASSSPNEKLFF
TRBV9,.,TRBJ1-4,few,TGTGCCAGCAGCCCCGGGTTTGAAAAACTGTTTTTT,CASSPGFEKLFF